These T cell receptor beta chains were read from a single sample in a study of blood T cell repertoires in COVID-19. The method was immunoSEQ multiplex PCR; TCRdb's version includes in-frame clones alone and lacks a portion of them. The sample consists of a few hundred thousand clones, around 87% of them appearing once. Sample: PBMCs or T cells enriched from blood (not recorded which). These receptor sequences come from a young man who had recovered from COVID-19. Both conserved end residues are part of each CDR3. Fields, in order: clone size, J gene, D gene, V gene, CDR3 DNA, CDR3 protein. The D gene is left open where the match is weak. Some rows mark clone size as missing; the rest say once, few, many or name a class of expanded clone.

size: NA; J: TRBJ1-6; D: TRBD1; V: TRBV19; DNA: TGTGCCAGTAGTATCCCAGGGGACAGGGTCGAACCCCTCCACTTT; CDR3: CASSIPGDRVEPLHF
size: NA; J: TRBJ1-6; D: NA; V: TRBV2; DNA: TGTGCCAGCAGTGGGCAGGCCGGGGGTCTTCATAATTCACCCCTCCACTTT; CDR3: CASSGQAGGLHNSPLHF
size: NA; J: TRBJ1-2; D: NA; V: TRBV20-1; DNA: TGCAGTGCTAGTCGGGTTCATGGCTACACCTTC; CDR3: CSASRVHGYTF
size: NA; J: TRBJ2-5; D: NA; V: TRBV6-5; DNA: TGTGCCAGCAGCACTACTAGGATTGAGACCCAGTACTTC; CDR3: CASSTTRIETQYF
size: few; J: TRBJ1-5; D: NA; V: TRBV7-3; DNA: TGTGCCAGCAGCTTAAGTCGCAGGTTAAACCCTAATCAGCCCCAGCATTTT; CDR3: CASSLSRRLNPNQPQHF
size: NA; J: TRBJ1-3; D: NA; V: TRBV5-1; DNA: TGCGCCAGCAGCGGGGAGGGACATCCGTCTGGAAACACCATATATTTT; CDR3: CASSGEGHPSGNTIYF
size: few; J: TRBJ1-1; D: NA; V: TRBV18; DNA: TGTGCCAGCTCACCGGGCAGGATGAACACTGAAGCTTTCTTT; CDR3: CASSPGRMNTEAFF
size: NA; J: TRBJ1-5; D: NA; V: TRBV11-2; DNA: TGTGCCAGCAGCTTGGGAAAGGGGGGCAATCAGCCCCAGCATTTT; CDR3: CASSLGKGGNQPQHF
size: NA; J: TRBJ2-7; D: TRBD1; V: TRBV27; DNA: TGTGCCAGCAGTTCGCTCGGGACAGGGTACGAGCAGTACTTC; CDR3: CASSSLGTGYEQYF
size: NA; J: TRBJ1-3; D: NA; V: TRBV5-1; DNA: TGCGCCAGCAGCTCCGCAGGGATCCCCTCTGGAAACACCATATATTTT; CDR3: CASSSAGIPSGNTIYF
size: NA; J: TRBJ1-4; D: NA; V: TRBV5-6; DNA: TGTGCCAGCAGCCTCTTCGCAGGGGAGGAAAAACTGTTTTTT; CDR3: CASSLFAGEEKLFF
size: NA; J: TRBJ2-7; D: NA; V: TRBV5-1; DNA: TGCGCCAGCAGCTTGAATAGAGCTTACGAGCAGTACTTC; CDR3: CASSLNRAYEQYF
size: NA; J: TRBJ2-7; D: TRBD1; V: TRBV19; DNA: TGTGCCAGTAGTATAGGCACTGGACAGGGCTACGAGCAGTACTTC; CDR3: CASSIGTGQGYEQYF
size: NA; J: TRBJ2-5; D: TRBD2; V: TRBV4-3; DNA: TGCGCCAGCAGCCAAGACGGACTAGCGGGGGTGGGGACCCAGTACTTC; CDR3: CASSQDGLAGVGTQYF
size: NA; J: TRBJ1-3; D: NA; V: TRBV2; DNA: TGTGCCAGCAGTGCGGCAGGGGTCGGAAACACCATATATTTT; CDR3: CASSAAGVGNTIYF
size: NA; J: TRBJ2-3; D: TRBD2; V: TRBV4-1; DNA: TGCGCCAGCAGCCAAGCTCTCGCGGGGGGGACAGATACGCAGTATTTT; CDR3: CASSQALAGGTDTQYF
size: NA; J: TRBJ2-7; D: TRBD2; V: TRBV7-9; DNA: TGTGCCAGCAGCTTAGTAGCGGGGGTTAACTACGAGCAGTACTTC; CDR3: CASSLVAGVNYEQYF
size: NA; J: TRBJ1-2; D: NA; V: TRBV6-1; DNA: TGTGCCAGCAGTGAGGCAGGGGTAGTTGTAAACTATGGCTACACCTTC; CDR3: CASSEAGVVVNYGYTF
size: NA; J: TRBJ1-2; D: NA; V: TRBV9; DNA: TGTGCCAGCACCTCCCGACAAAACTATGGCTACACCTTC; CDR3: CASTSRQNYGYTF
size: NA; J: TRBJ2-2; D: NA; V: TRBV7-3; DNA: TGTGCCAGCAGCCTGGACAGATCTAACACCGGGGAGCTGTTTTTT; CDR3: CASSLDRSNTGELFF
size: NA; J: TRBJ2-7; D: NA; V: TRBV13; DNA: TGTGCCAGCAGCGACCCCCGGAGCTCCTACGAGCAGTACTTC; CDR3: CASSDPRSSYEQYF
size: NA; J: TRBJ1-2; D: TRBD1; V: TRBV6-1; DNA: TGTGCCAGCAGTGAGGGACAGAGGAACTATGGCTACACCTTC; CDR3: CASSEGQRNYGYTF
size: NA; J: TRBJ2-7; D: NA; V: TRBV20-1; DNA: TGCAGTGCTAGAGAACGAGTCGAGCAGTACTTC; CDR3: CSARERVEQYF
size: NA; J: TRBJ1-1; D: TRBD1; V: TRBV7-9; DNA: TGTGCCAGCAGCTTGGGACAGGGGCCCATAACTGAAGCTTTCTTT; CDR3: CASSLGQGPITEAFF
size: NA; J: TRBJ1-4; D: NA; V: TRBV13; DNA: TGTGCCAGCAGCTCCGGGCCCGGGACGACTAGTGAAAAACTGTTTTTT; CDR3: CASSSGPGTTSEKLFF
size: NA; J: TRBJ1-2; D: NA; V: TRBV18; DNA: TGTGCCAGCTCCCCCGCCCAGACAGATGGCTACACCTTC; CDR3: CASSPAQTDGYTF
size: NA; J: TRBJ2-1; D: TRBD1; V: TRBV10-1; DNA: TGCGCCAGCAGTGAGTCTGGGACAGGGGGCCACGATGAGCAGTTCTTC; CDR3: CASSESGTGGHDEQFF
size: NA; J: TRBJ1-2; D: NA; V: TRBV9; DNA: TGTGCCAGCAGCGCCGAGAGGCAGAACTATGGCTACACCTTC; CDR3: CASSAERQNYGYTF
size: NA; J: TRBJ1-1; D: NA; V: TRBV2; DNA: TGTGCCAGCAGGGCCGTAGGGGACACTGAAGCTTTCTTT; CDR3: CASRAVGDTEAFF
size: NA; J: TRBJ1-1; D: TRBD1; V: TRBV19; DNA: TGTGCCAGTAGTCTCGGACAGGGGAACACTGAAGCTTTCTTT; CDR3: CASSLGQGNTEAFF
size: NA; J: TRBJ2-7; D: NA; V: TRBV6-5; DNA: TGTGCCAGCAGTTACGGAGGGTTCGCCTACGAGCAGTACTTC; CDR3: CASSYGGFAYEQYF
size: NA; J: TRBJ2-1; D: TRBD2; V: TRBV7-2; DNA: TGTGCCAGCAGCCCCCACCCAGCGGGGGGATTTAATGAGCAGTTCTTC; CDR3: CASSPHPAGGFNEQFF
size: NA; J: TRBJ1-1; D: NA; V: TRBV6-5; DNA: TGTGCCAGCAGTTCAAACCGACAGGCTGAAGCTTTCTTT; CDR3: CASSSNRQAEAFF
size: once; J: TRBJ1-2; D: TRBD1; V: TRBV11-1; DNA: TGTGCCAGCAGCCTAGGGGGCATCGATGGCTACACCTTC; CDR3: CASSLGGIDGYTF
size: NA; J: TRBJ1-2; D: NA; V: TRBV4-1; DNA: TGCGCCAGCAGCCAACCTGACAGGCCACCTAACTATGGCTACACCTTC; CDR3: CASSQPDRPPNYGYTF
size: NA; J: TRBJ1-5; D: TRBD1; V: TRBV6-5; DNA: TGTGCCAGCGCGTTGACAGGGTTTATTCAGCCCCAGCATTTT; CDR3: CASALTGFIQPQHF
size: NA; J: TRBJ1-2; D: TRBD1; V: TRBV9; DNA: TGTGCCAGCAGCCCCCGGGACAGGCTACTCTATGGCTACACCTTC; CDR3: CASSPRDRLLYGYTF
size: once; J: TRBJ2-7; D: TRBD2; V: TRBV4-1; DNA: TGCGCCAGCAGCCAGAAGCCGGGACTAGCGGGGGGGGTGGAATCCTACGAGCAGTACTTC; CDR3: CASSQKPGLAGGVESYEQYF
size: NA; J: TRBJ1-2; D: TRBD1; V: TRBV7-2; DNA: TGTGCCAGCAGCTTTGACAGGGGCCCCAACTATGGCTACACCTTC; CDR3: CASSFDRGPNYGYTF
size: NA; J: TRBJ2-3; D: NA; V: TRBV6-5; DNA: TGTGCCAGCAGTACCGGTAATACGCAGTATTTT; CDR3: CASSTGNTQYF
size: NA; J: TRBJ1-5; D: NA; V: TRBV6-5; DNA: TGTGCCAGCAGTCGAACTTCCAATCAGCCCCAGCATTTT; CDR3: CASSRTSNQPQHF
size: NA; J: TRBJ2-4; D: NA; V: TRBV4-1; DNA: TGCGCCAGCAGCCAAGATCAAACTGTGACAGGAGCCAAAAACATTCAGTACTTC; CDR3: CASSQDQTVTGAKNIQYF
size: NA; J: TRBJ2-7; D: TRBD1; V: TRBV27; DNA: TGTGCCAGCAGTTTCGGACAGGCCTACGAGCAGTACTTC; CDR3: CASSFGQAYEQYF
size: many; J: TRBJ2-7; D: NA; V: TRBV7-2; DNA: TGTGCCAGCAGGGAATCGACAGCAACCTACGAGCAGTACTTC; CDR3: CASRESTATYEQYF
size: NA; J: TRBJ2-7; D: TRBD1; V: TRBV29-1; DNA: TGCAGCGCAGGGGGGGACAGGGGGCTCTACGAGCAGTACTTC; CDR3: CSAGGDRGLYEQYF
size: NA; J: TRBJ1-1; D: NA; V: TRBV7-2; DNA: TGTGCCAGCAGCTCACAGGGCGCGGGTACTGAAGCTTTCTTT; CDR3: CASSSQGAGTEAFF
size: few; J: TRBJ1-3; D: TRBD1; V: TRBV3-1/TRBV3-2; DNA: TGTGCCAGCAGCCCAACAGGGGTCTCTGGAAACACCATATATTTT; CDR3: CASSPTGVSGNTIYF
size: NA; J: TRBJ1-1; D: NA; V: TRBV5-8; DNA: TGTGCCAGCAGCTATCAATGGGCAGGGGAATGGGGAATCACTGAAGCTTTCTTT; CDR3: CASSYQWAGEWGITEAFF
size: NA; J: TRBJ1-5; D: NA; V: TRBV4-1; DNA: TGCGCCAGCAGCCAAGATGGTAGCCGAAATCAGCCCCAGCATTTT; CDR3: CASSQDGSRNQPQHF
size: once; J: TRBJ1-2; D: NA; V: TRBV5-5; DNA: TGTGCCAGCAGCTTGGCCGAGAACCGCTATGGCTACACCTTC; CDR3: CASSLAENRYGYTF
size: NA; J: TRBJ1-2; D: NA; V: TRBV5-1; DNA: TGCGCCAGCAGCTTGGAGGCGGCCTACTATGGCTACACCTTC; CDR3: CASSLEAAYYGYTF
size: once; J: TRBJ2-7; D: NA; V: TRBV4-3; DNA: TGCGCCAGCGCCATTAGGGGAAGGGAGCAGTACTTC; CDR3: CASAIRGREQYF